The 10 T cell receptor beta chains below were found in one sample sequenced in a study of cytomegalovirus exposure and HLA in healthy donors. Repertoires were generated with immunoSEQ multiplex PCR, while TCRdb's copy carries only in-frame clones and drops some. The sample carries roughly 150,000 clones, 86% recorded once. Sequencing used PBMCs. These receptor sequences come from a woman younger than 45 in good health and CMV-seronegative.

The count of this clone is one. The V call is TRBV5-1, the J call TRBJ1-1; D not certain. The CDR3 spans 13 residues. V was trimmed by 4 bases and J by 1 base, leaving 8 bases between them. The germline gives CDR1 SGHRS, CDR2 YFSETQ. The CDR3 here is CASSVAANTEAFF. The CDR3 region has the DNA TGCGCCAGCAGCGTAGCGGCGAACACTGAAGCTTTCTTT. The complete variable domain, with remaining parts taken from reference TRBV5-1 and TRBJ1-1, reads KAGVTQTPRYLIKTRGQQVTLSCSPISGHRSVSWYQQTPGQGLQFLFEYFSETQRNKGNFPGRFSGRQFSNSRSEMNVSTLELGDSALYLCASSVAANTEAFFGQGTRLTVV.

V usage is TRBV7-6 and J usage is TRBJ2-7, with 7 bases identical to TRBD1. Germline lookup yields CDR1 SGHVS and CDR2 FNYEAQ. With 0 bases clipped from V and 2 bases from J, the junction kept 1 base outside the gene matches. This CDR3 contains 14 residues. This CDR3 reads CASSLATGAYEQYF. The CDR3 DNA sequence: TGTGCCAGCAGCTTAGCAACAGGGGCCTACGAGCAGTACTTC. Looking up the rest from reference TRBV7-6 and TRBJ2-7 gives the full variable domain: GAGVSQSPRYKVTKRGQDVALRCDPISGHVSLYWYRQALGQGPEFLTYFNYEAQQDKSGLPNDRFSAERPEGSISTLTIQRTEQRDSAMYRCASSLATGAYEQYFGPGTRLTVT.

The chain recombines TRBV5-8 with TRBJ2-7; TRBD1 aligns across 10 bases. The germline V gene encodes CDR1 SGHTS and CDR2 YDEGEE. The length of the CDR3 is 16 residues. Unmatched junction bases numbered 12, after V lost 4 bases and J lost 5 bases. The CDR3 protein is CASSQGTGTGVHEQYF. DNA of the CDR3: TGTGCCAGCAGCCAAGGAACCGGGACAGGGGTCCACGAGCAGTACTTC.

The chain couples TRBV25-1 to TRBJ1-4; TRBD1 aligns across 7 bases. The junction had 8 bases not matched to a gene; V was cut back by 1 base and J by 6 bases. The CDR3 loop spans 16 amino acids. CDR1 is MGHDK and CDR2 is SYGVNS in the germline V gene. CDR3 residues: CASSESLGQWDEKLFF. DNA for the CDR3: TGTGCCAGCAGTGAATCATTGGGACAGTGGGATGAAAAACTGTTTTTT.

The rearrangement links TRBV5-6 to TRBJ2-5; D could derive from TRBD1 or TRBD2 (6 bases each). V shed 4 bases and J shed 5 bases, with 15 bases lying between them. The length of the CDR3 is 14 residues. The germline gives CDR1 SGHDT, CDR2 YYEEEE. The CDR3 protein is CASSPHGGHETQYF. CDR3 nucleotides: TGTGCCAGCAGCCCACATGGGGGGCACGAGACCCAGTACTTC.

The V gene is TRBV5-5, the J gene TRBJ2-4; D uncertain. The germline V gene encodes CDR1 SGHKS and CDR2 YYEKEE (reference sequence). V was pared by 6 bases and J by 0 bases, with 16 bases between. The CDR3 sequence is 16 residues long. Written as DNA, the CDR3 is TGTGCCAGCACCCTTCCAACCATGTTAGCCAAAAACATTCAGTACTTC. This encodes CASTLPTMLAKNIQYF. Full variable domain (rest looked up from reference TRBV5-5 and TRBJ2-4): DAGVTQSPTHLIKTRGQQVTLRCSPISGHKSVSWYQQVLGQGPQFIFQYYEKEERGRGNFPDRFSARQFPNYSSELNVNALLLGDSALYLCASTLPTMLAKNIQYFGAGTRLSVL.

This chain uses TRBV11-2 with TRBJ2-4; perhaps D is TRBD1 or TRBD2 (5 bases each). Deletions cut 1 base from V and 6 bases from J, with 7 bases between. Germline CDR1 is SGHAT and CDR2 is FQNNGV. The CDR3 sequence is 13 residues long. CDR3 sequence (DNA): TGTGCCAGCAGCTTAGGGGGGACAAACATTCAGTACTTC. It codes for CASSLGGTNIQYF.

This chain joins TRBV7-2 and TRBJ2-1; D is perhaps TRBD1 (7 bases). V lost 1 base and J lost 4, with 14 bases in between. The CDR3 runs 16 residues. The germline gives CDR1 SGHTA, CDR2 FQGNSA. DNA of the CDR3: TGTGCCAGCAGCTTAGGCAGGGGGGCCTTGTACAATGAGCAGTTCTTC. It is translated as CASSLGRGALYNEQFF.

The chain carries TRBV7-6 and TRBJ2-1; D perhaps matches TRBD2 (6 bases). The CDR3 runs 15 residues. Looked up from germline, CDR1 is SGHVS and CDR2 is FNYEAQ. Trimming removed 3 bases from V and 7 bases from J, with 16 bases in between. The CDR3 coding sequence is TGTGCCAGCAGCTTTAATGCGGGATTCGAGAATGAGCAGTTCTTC. Amino acids: CASSFNAGFENEQFF.

V and J are TRBV25-1 and TRBJ2-1; 7 bases are a match to TRBD1. The trim removed 6 bases at V and 0 bases at J, leaving 11 bases unmatched. The germline CDR1 and CDR2 sequences are MGHDK and SYGVNS. This CDR3 has 17 amino acids. CDR3 protein: CASSTKRQGHSYNEQFF. The CDR3 bases are TGTGCCAGCAGCACTAAACGACAGGGTCACTCCTACAATGAGCAGTTCTTC.